The 23 T cell receptor beta chains below come from one sample, sequenced in a study of CD4+ T cells in melanoma. Assay: immunoSEQ multiplex PCR; the TCRdb copy retains only in-frame clones and omits some. The sample has 8,000 to 10,000 clones; roughly 69% are singletons. Sequenced input: tumor tissue. These receptors originate from a human donor with melanoma.

This rearrangement joins TRBV2 to TRBJ1-4; TRBD1 matches 8 bases. CDR1 and CDR2 from the germline V gene are SNHLY and FYNNEI. This CDR3 contains 14 residues. J was trimmed by 7 bases and V by 6 bases; bases with no gene match: 7. The CDR3 DNA reads as TGTGCCAGCAGACCACCAGGGGGCGGTGAAAAACTGTTTTTT. This sequence encodes CASRPPGGGEKLFF.

The rearrangement links TRBV19 to TRBJ2-2, with unresolved D. Germline CDR1 and CDR2: LNHDA and SQIVND (reference sequence). The ends were cut back, 5 bases at V and 7 bases at J, with 11 bases in the middle. The CDR3 consists of 13 residues. The CDR3 spells CASSWLGRGELFF. The CDR3 nucleotides are TGTGCCAGTAGTTGGCTAGGACGCGGGGAGCTGTTTTTT.

By sample share, this clone is large. J is TRBJ1-6 and V is TRBV5-1, with TRBD1 matching over 9 bases. This CDR3 region has 16 residues. From germline, CDR1 is SGHRS and CDR2 YFSETQ. V gave up 3 bases and J gave up 10 bases; unmatched junction bases: 11. CDR3: CASSSRPGQGGSPLHF. Written as DNA, the CDR3 is TGCGCCAGCAGCTCACGACCGGGACAGGGAGGATCACCCCTCCACTTT.

In its sample, this clone was seen a few times. J is TRBJ2-7 and V is TRBV5-8; maybe TRBD1 (6 bases). CDR3 length: 15 residues. Germline loops: CDR1 SGHTS, CDR2 YDEGEE. Trimming took off 0 bases at V and 3 bases at J, with 13 bases between the two ends. The CDR3 reads CASSLVGDTIYEQYF. In DNA, the CDR3 is TGTGCCAGCAGCTTGGTCGGGGACACAATCTACGAGCAGTACTTC.

This clone ranks as medium-sized. The V call is TRBV14, the J call TRBJ1-5; D is uncertain. The ends were cut back, 1 base at V and 14 bases at J, with 12 bases in the middle. Germline CDR1 is SGHDN and CDR2 is FVKESK. This CDR3 is built from 12 residues. CDR3 nucleotides: TGTGCCAGCAGCCAAGGCACGGGAGCCAAGCATTTT. Protein sequence: CASSQGTGAKHF.

CDR3 DNA: TGTGCCAGCAGCGGGCGAGCAGGGGGGGTTGCGGATACGCAGTATTTT. This sequence encodes CASSGRAGGVADTQYF. The chain has TRBV11-2 and TRBJ2-3, with D perhaps matching TRBD1 or TRBD2 (7 bases each). CDR3 length: 16 residues. Trimming removed 5 bases at V and 6 bases at J, with 21 bases between. Germline values: CDR1 SGHAT, CDR2 FQNNGV.

The gene calls are TRBV9 and TRBJ1-3; 9 nucleotides match TRBD1. The CDR3 is made up of 15 amino acids. Germline CDR1 SGDLS, CDR2 YYNGEE. J gave up 3 bases and V 4 bases, and 5 bases lay outside the gene matches. The CDR3 DNA sequence: TGTGCCAGCAGCCTGGACAGGGGAAGTGGAAACACCATATATTTT. Its protein product is CASSLDRGSGNTIYF.

This sequence joins TRBV19 and TRBJ1-5; a weak D match, TRBD1 (6 bases). Deletions cut 6 bases from V and 9 bases from J, with 15 bases between. Looked up from germline, CDR1 is LNHDA and CDR2 is SQIVND (reference sequence). There are 13 residues in the CDR3. The CDR3 here is CASSPGVLRPQHF. The DNA of the CDR3 is TGTGCCAGTAGCCCAGGGGTGCTACGGCCCCAGCATTTT.

This clone was recorded a few times. The chain joins TRBV7-6 to TRBJ2-7; TRBD2 might be the D (7 bases). This CDR3 region has 17 residues. The germline V gene has CDR1 SGHVS and CDR2 FNYEAQ. V was clipped by 5 bases and J by 4 bases, with 24 bases between them. The CDR3 reads CASSQDPVGGASYEQYF. For the CDR3, the DNA is TGTGCCAGCAGCCAGGACCCCGTGGGGGGGGCGTCTTACGAGCAGTACTTC.

The chain uses TRBV16 and TRBJ2-7; D is uncertain. Germline V gene data show CDR1 as KGHSY and CDR2 as FQNENV. There are 11 residues in the CDR3. V dropped 4 bases and J dropped 5 bases, with 6 bases sitting between them. The CDR3 bases are TGTGCCAGCAGCCTAACACACGAGCAGTACTTC. Translating it yields CASSLTHEQYF.

This clone was observed a few times. V gene TRBV2 combines with J gene TRBJ2-7, with D tentatively TRBD1 or TRBD2 (5 bases each). The CDR3 runs to 14 residues. The V gene lost 4 bases and the J gene lost 5 bases, with 15 bases spanning the gap. The germline V gene encodes CDR1 SNHLY and CDR2 FYNNEI. The DNA of the CDR3 is TGTGCCAGCAGTGTAGAGGGGATTGGCGACGAGCAGTACTTC. Translated, it gives CASSVEGIGDEQYF. Together with reference TRBV2 and TRBJ2-7, the CDR3 gives the full variable domain: EPEVTQTPSHQVTQMGQEVILRCVPISNHLYFYWYRQILGQKVEFLVSFYNNEISEKSEIFDDQFSVERPDGSNFTLKIRSTKLEDSAMYFCASSVEGIGDEQYFGPGTRLTVT.

The count of this clone is one. The V call is TRBV4-2, the J call TRBJ1-2; D call uncertain. This CDR3 has 16 amino acids. Looked up from germline, CDR1 is LGHNA and CDR2 is YNFKEQ. V was cut by 1 base and J by 5 bases, with 17 bases left in between. CDR3 sequence: CASSQVGTDQRYGYTF. CDR3 nucleotide sequence: TGTGCCAGCAGCCAAGTGGGAACAGATCAGCGATATGGCTACACCTTC.

The chain uses TRBV10-3 and TRBJ2-1; a possible D gene is TRBD2 (6 bases). The CDR3 covers 14 residues. Germline CDR1 ENHRY, CDR2 SYGVKD. V lost 1 base and J lost 7, with 11 bases in between. The CDR3 DNA follows: TGTGCCATCAGTGAGTTATTGGGGACTAATGAGCAGTTCTTC. Translation gives CAISELLGTNEQFF.

V gene TRBV30 combines with J gene TRBJ2-1; 8 nucleotides match TRBD1. CDR1 is GTSNPN and CDR2 is SVGIG in the germline V gene (reference sequence). The length of the CDR3 is 15 residues. V lost 4 bases, J lost 4 bases, and 9 bases stayed unmatched. The CDR3 DNA follows: TGTGCCTGGACTCCCAGGACAGGGCCTTACAATGAGCAGTTCTTC. It encodes CAWTPRTGPYNEQFF.

The chain employs TRBV5-1 and TRBJ1-2, with D possibly TRBD1 on 5 matching bases. The CDR3 runs to 15 residues. V was shortened by 2 bases and J by 8 bases, with 19 bases between the two germline ends. CDR1 is SGHRS, CDR2 YFSETQ, per germline. CDR3 protein: CASSFQDKGVDGYTF. The CDR3 DNA follows: TGCGCCAGCAGCTTTCAGGACAAAGGGGTGGACGGCTACACCTTC. Complete variable domain (other parts from reference TRBV5-1 and TRBJ1-2): KAGVTQTPRYLIKTRGQQVTLSCSPISGHRSVSWYQQTPGQGLQFLFEYFSETQRNKGNFPGRFSGRQFSNSRSEMNVSTLELGDSALYLCASSFQDKGVDGYTFGSGTRLTVV.

The chain links TRBV2 to TRBJ2-5; no reliable D call. This CDR3 is built from 15 residues. CDR1 and CDR2 (germline): SNHLY, FYNNEI. V was trimmed by 6 bases and J by 2 bases, leaving 16 bases between them. CDR3 nucleotides: TGTGCCAGCAGGACCCTGGACGGTGATCAAGAGACCCAGTACTTC. Its translation: CASRTLDGDQETQYF.

V is TRBV14 and J is TRBJ1-2; D not certain. The length of the CDR3 is 14 residues. V lost 0 bases and J 6 bases, leaving 11 bases between the germline ends. Germline values: CDR1 SGHDN, CDR2 FVKESK. The CDR3 is CASSQDGRNNGYTF. The CDR3 nucleotides are TGTGCCAGCAGCCAAGACGGCAGAAATAATGGCTACACCTTC. Supplemented by reference TRBV14 and TRBJ1-2, the full variable domain reads EAGVTQFPSHSVIEKGQTVTLRCDPISGHDNLYWYRRVMGKEIKFLLHFVKESKQDESGMPNNRFLAERTGGTYSTLKVQPAELEDSGVYFCASSQDGRNNGYTFGSGTRLTVV.

V is TRBV6-5 and J is TRBJ1-6, with D possibly being TRBD1 (5 bases). This CDR3 region has 15 residues. Deletions cut 6 bases from V and 7 bases from J, with 16 bases between. Germline values: CDR1 MNHEY, CDR2 SVGAGI. The CDR3, as DNA: TGTGCCAGCAGGCCCCAGGGTTCCGGCAATTCACCCCTCCACTTT. As protein: CASRPQGSGNSPLHF.

This chain connects TRBV9 to TRBJ2-7; D possibly matches TRBD1 or TRBD2 (7 bases each). There are 16 residues in the CDR3. V lost 0 bases and J 2 bases, leaving 15 bases between the germline ends. In germline, CDR1 is SGDLS, CDR2 YYNGEE. Here the CDR3 reads CASSVGEGTATYEQYF. The CDR3 DNA is TGTGCCAGCAGCGTAGGGGAGGGGACAGCAACCTACGAGCAGTACTTC.

The chain uses TRBV5-1 and TRBJ2-5; a weak D match, TRBD2 (6 bases). This CDR3 comprises 14 residues. Germline CDR1 reads SGHRS; CDR2 reads YFSETQ. The V and J ends lost 0 bases and 4 bases respectively, with 10 bases between them. CDR3 nucleotide sequence: TGCGCCAGCAGCTTGGAGGCGGGGCGAGAGACCCAGTACTTC. This codes for CASSLEAGRETQYF.

CDR3 DNA: TGTGCCAGCAGCCACGACACTCAGCCCCAGCATTTT. The encoded protein is CASSHDTQPQHF. The chain links TRBV6-6 to TRBJ1-5; D remains ambiguous. CDR1 MNHNY and CDR2 SVGAGI come from the germline V gene (reference sequence). This CDR3 has 12 amino acids. With 6 bases removed from V and 6 bases from J, the gap between germline ends came to 9 bases.

The J gene is TRBJ1-6, the V gene TRBV4-1, with 7 bases matching TRBD1. The CDR3 consists of 17 residues. V trimming: 3 bases; J trimming: 7 bases; junction bases outside the gene matches: 12. Germline V CDR1 and CDR2: MGHRA, YSYEKL. The CDR3 DNA is TGCGCCAGCAGCCACCATCCGACGACAGGGTACAATTCACCCCTCCACTTT. Translation gives CASSHHPTTGYNSPLHF.

V and J are TRBV5-6 and TRBJ1-4, with TRBD1 matching over 8 bases. The CDR3 contains 14 residues. Germline CDR1 reads SGHDT; CDR2 reads YYEEEE. V lost 5 bases to trimming and J lost 7 bases; unmatched junction nucleotides: 7. As DNA, the CDR3 is TGTGCCAGCAGTTCGACAGGGGAGGGTGAAAAACTGTTTTTT. The encoded protein is CASSSTGEGEKLFF.